The clone carrying this T cell receptor beta chain was found a few times. With 5 bases clipped from V and 4 bases from J, the junction kept 8 bases outside the gene matches. From germline, CDR1 is SGHAT and CDR2 FQNNGV. This CDR3 contains 16 residues. Sequencing used immunoSEQ multiplex PCR; TCRdb keeps in-frame clones, though not all of them. The sample holds approximately 100,000 clones, roughly 69% seen once. The data were obtained in a study of blood T cell repertoires in COVID-19. This TCR was recovered from an elderly man with acute or convalescent COVID-19. The specimen was peripheral blood. The rearrangement joins TRBV11-2 to TRBJ2-2; 9 bases line up with TRBD1. CDR3 loop: CASSRTGVRGTGELFF. In nucleotides, the CDR3 is TGTGCCAGCAGCAGGACAGGGGTGCGCGGCACCGGGGAGCTGTTTTTT.